The 11 T cell receptor beta chains below come from one sample, sequenced in a study of blood T cell repertoires in COVID-19. Sequencing used immunoSEQ multiplex PCR; TCRdb keeps in-frame clones, though not all of them. This sample carries around 74,000 clones, 90% of them seen once, and the ten largest clones take 15% to 20%. Sample: peripheral blood. These receptors were collected from a woman of 80 years or more with active or convalescent COVID-19.

This chain joins TRBV4-1 and TRBJ1-4; D not resolved. The CDR3 runs 13 residues. CDR1 is MGHRA, CDR2 YSYEKL, per germline. The V gene lost 0 bases and the J gene lost 7 bases, with 6 bases spanning the gap. CDR3 DNA: TGCGCCAGCAGCCAAGATCTAAGTGAAAAACTGTTTTTT. Its translation is CASSQDLSEKLFF.

V usage is TRBV18 and J usage is TRBJ2-1; the D gene is possibly TRBD1 (6 bases). The V and J ends lost 0 bases and 6 bases respectively, with 9 bases between them. The CDR3 is 14 amino acids. Germline V CDR1 and CDR2: KGHSH, LQKENI. CDR3 DNA: TGTGCCAGCTCACCACCTGACAGGCCCAATGAGCAGTTCTTC. This sequence encodes CASSPPDRPNEQFF.

The DNA of the CDR3 is TGTGCCAGCAGTGAAGGTGGATGGGAGGCCGGGGAGCTGTTTTTT. Its protein product is CASSEGGWEAGELFF. This chain connects TRBV25-1 to TRBJ2-2; TRBD2 is a possible D gene (6 bases). V lost 2 bases, J lost 6 bases, and 13 bases lay in between. Per germline, CDR1 MGHDK and CDR2 SYGVNS. The CDR3 runs 15 residues. Drawing the rest from reference TRBV25-1 and TRBJ2-2, the complete variable domain is EADIYQTPRYLVIGTGKKITLECSQTMGHDKMYWYQQDPGMELHLIHYSYGVNSTEKGDLSSESTVSRIRTEHFPLTLESARPSHTSQYLCASSEGGWEAGELFFGEGSRLTVL.

J is TRBJ2-1 and V is TRBV28; 13 nucleotides match TRBD2. The ends lost 5 bases at V and 10 bases at J; junction bases unmatched: 5. The CDR3 runs to 14 residues. The germline V gene has CDR1 MDHEN and CDR2 SYDVKM. The CDR3 sequence is CASSLGLAGDEQFF. As DNA, the CDR3 is TGTGCCAGCAGTCTCGGACTAGCGGGGGACGAGCAGTTCTTC.

V gene TRBV12-3 or TRBV12-4 combines with J gene TRBJ1-1; D not resolved. Trimming left V 2 bases short and J 3 bases short, with 7 bases between. This CDR3 region has 13 residues. The DNA of the CDR3 is TGTGCCAGCAGTTTAAACGGTTACACTGAAGCTTTCTTT. This codes for CASSLNGYTEAFF.

This chain joins TRBV4-3 and TRBJ2-3; 10 nucleotides align to TRBD2. The J segment lost 3 bases and the V segment lost 1 base, leaving 1 base of the junction unmatched. The CDR3 is 15 amino acids. Germline V gene sequence: CDR1 LGHNA, CDR2 YSLEER. As DNA, the CDR3 is TGCGCCAGCAGCCAAGGAGCGGGGGGGACAGATACGCAGTATTTT. Its protein is CASSQGAGGTDTQYF.

The chain combines TRBV5-4 with TRBJ1-2; maybe TRBD1 (5 bases). Trimming stripped 4 bases from V and 4 bases from J, with 20 bases between. Per germline, CDR1 SGHNT and CDR2 YYREEE (reference sequence). The CDR3 is 16 residues long. DNA of the CDR3: TGTGCCAGCAGCCTCACCCGCGGGGGGGGAGGCTATGGCTACACCTTC. Its translation: CASSLTRGGGGYGYTF.

V gene TRBV27 combines with J gene TRBJ1-1; 9 bases fit TRBD1. V trimming: 7 bases; J trimming: 4 bases; junction bases outside the gene matches: 13. CDR1 is MNHEY and CDR2 is SMNVEV in the germline V gene (reference sequence). CDR3 length: 16 residues. The CDR3 DNA follows: TGTGCCAGCATAAACAGGGGGCGCGGGGTTAGCACTGAAGCTTTCTTT. Residues: CASINRGRGVSTEAFF.

The chain employs TRBV7-9 and TRBJ1-2; 8 bases are shared with TRBD1. Trimming took 3 bases from V and 8 from J; bases not matched to a gene: 8. Germline V CDR1 and CDR2: SEHNR, FQNEAQ (reference sequence). The CDR3 spans 14 residues. CDR3 nucleotide sequence: TGTGCCAGCAGCTTTTCCGGACAGGGAGGAGGCTACACCTTC. It translates to CASSFSGQGGGYTF.

The V and J genes are TRBV28 and TRBJ1-4; D unresolved. Trimming left V 7 bases short and J 8 bases short, with 11 bases between. The CDR3 sequence is 12 residues long. Looked up from germline, CDR1 is MDHEN and CDR2 is SYDVKM. The CDR3 reads CASMALGEKLFF. Written as DNA, the CDR3 is TGTGCCAGCATGGCACTCGGGGAAAAACTGTTTTTT.

The CDR3 DNA is TGCGCCAGCAGCCAAGATAGGGTCGCGGGGGGTTACTACGAGCAGTACTTC. Amino acids: CASSQDRVAGGYYEQYF. The chain is built from TRBV4-3 and TRBJ2-7, with 8 bases lining up with TRBD2. The CDR3 is 17 amino acids. The V segment lost 0 bases and the J segment 3 bases; nucleotides outside the gene matches: 10. CDR1 and CDR2 (germline): LGHNA, YSLEER.